This T cell receptor (beta chain) came from a study of beta chain features in type 1 diabetes. Broader study findings: Researchers reported that naive, central memory and Treg TCRB repertoires appeared more similar in patients than in healthy donors.

Expressed TCRB transcripts got sequenced, as all isolated RNA was reverse transcribed. There were several million reads on average in the naive, central memory and regulatory T cell samples. Generated by immunoSEQ multiplex PCR, the TCRdb table keeps only in-frame clones and is missing some. The sample holds hundreds of thousands of clones; 13% to 15% are singletons and the top ten take around 0.03%. Via the markers CD45RO/CCR7/CD25/CD127/CD95/CD27, stem cell-like memory, regulatory, central memory and naive CD4+ cells were sorted. This clone showed up just a few times. As yet, its antigen is unknown. The CDR3 has 13 amino acids. The ends were cut back, 0 bases at V and 11 bases at J, with 13 bases in the middle. Germline V gives CDR1 SGHAT, CDR2 FQNNGV.

The V call is TRBV11-2, the J call TRBJ1-1; D not resolved. The clonotype was recovered from a woman aged 40 to 50 in good health. What was sequenced was naive CD4+ T cells from blood. Here the CDR3 DNA reads TGTGCCAGCAGCTTAGATCCGGGGTTAGCGGCTTTCTTT. Translation gives CASSLDPGLAAFF.